Listed below are T cell receptor beta chains from one sample, sequenced in a study of blood T cell repertoires in COVID-19. This table comes from immunoSEQ multiplex PCR, and its TCRdb copy is limited to in-frame clones, with some not included. The sample records about 55,000 clones, about four fifths being singletons. Material for sequencing was peripheral blood. These receptors originate from a human donor in a cohort sampled during active or convalescent COVID-19. Both conserved end residues are part of each CDR3. D genes are given only for firm matches. Some rows mark clone size as missing; the rest say once, few, many or name a class of expanded clone.

>TRBD1|.|TRBJ1-3|14|TRBV18
CASSPGQGGNTIYF
TGTGCCAGCTCACCCGGACAGGGGGGGAACACCATATATTTT
>TRBD2|.|TRBJ2-7|18|TRBV6-6
CASSPGLIAGGPGSEQYF
TGTGCCAGCAGTCCGGGACTTATAGCGGGGGGGCCAGGATCCGAGCAGTACTTC
>.|.|TRBJ2-5|14|TRBV13
CASSSTVTQETQYF
TGTGCCAGCAGTTCGACAGTTACCCAAGAGACCCAGTACTTC
>.|.|TRBJ2-5|15|TRBV9
CASSTTTQGQETQYF
TGTGCCAGCAGCACGACGACCCAGGGCCAGGAGACCCAGTACTTC
>TRBD2|.|TRBJ2-1|17|TRBV24-1
CATSDSSGAGGPNEQFF
TGTGCCACCAGTGATTCGAGCGGAGCGGGGGGGCCAAATGAGCAGTTCTTC
>.|.|TRBJ2-2|13|TRBV7-9
CASSLRNTGELFF
TGTGCCAGCAGCTTGAGGAACACCGGGGAGCTGTTTTTT
>.|.|TRBJ2-5|16|TRBV9
CASSVGAGDVVETQYF
TGTGCCAGCAGCGTAGGGGCAGGGGATGTGGTGGAGACCCAGTACTTC
>.|few|TRBJ1-4|17|TRBV4-1
CASSQVLILSSYEKLFF
TGCGCCAGCAGCCAAGTACTAATCCTAAGTTCCTATGAAAAACTGTTTTTT
>.|once|TRBJ2-7|14|TRBV10-3
CAISETWRSYEQYF
TGTGCCATCAGTGAGACGTGGAGGTCCTACGAGCAGTACTTC
>.|once|TRBJ1-4|12|TRBV7-2
CASSSRGEKLFF
TGTGCCAGCAGCTCTCGGGGTGAAAAACTGTTTTTT
>.|.|TRBJ1-1|13|TRBV7-9
CASSLWGSGEAFF
TGTGCCAGCAGCTTATGGGGCTCAGGGGAAGCTTTCTTT
>.|few|TRBJ2-2|15|TRBV6-2/TRBV6-3
CASGLQGPNTGELFF
TGTGCCAGCGGTTTACAGGGCCCAAACACCGGGGAGCTGTTTTTT
>.|.|TRBJ1-2|13|TRBV27
CASSSNNNYGYTF
TGTGCCAGCAGTTCAAACAACAACTATGGCTACACCTTC
>.|.|TRBJ1-5|16|TRBV4-2
CASSQDFTGLGQPQHF
TGTGCCAGCAGCCAAGACTTTACAGGGTTGGGTCAGCCCCAGCATTTT
>.|.|TRBJ2-7|13|TRBV7-9
CASSSIGPYEQYF
TGTGCCAGCAGCTCGATCGGTCCCTACGAGCAGTACTTC
>TRBD1|.|TRBJ1-2|13|TRBV7-9
CASSREGARGYTF
TGTGCCAGCAGCCGGGAGGGGGCGAGGGGCTACACCTTC
>TRBD2|.|TRBJ2-4|18|TRBV29-1
CSVTGLAGGSQAKNIQYF
TGCAGCGTTACCGGACTAGCGGGGGGATCCCAAGCCAAAAACATTCAGTACTTC
>TRBD2|.|TRBJ2-3|15|TRBV9
CASSVDSGGADTQYF
TGTGCCAGCAGCGTAGATAGCGGGGGGGCGGATACGCAGTATTTT
>TRBD1|.|TRBJ2-7|15|TRBV4-2
CASSQWTGGSYEQYF
TGTGCCAGCAGCCAATGGACAGGCGGCTCCTACGAGCAGTACTTC
>.|.|TRBJ2-1|16|TRBV9
CASTVSGGSNHNEQFF
TGTGCCAGCACCGTTAGTGGGGGCTCTAATCACAATGAGCAGTTCTTC
>.|.|TRBJ2-7|13|TRBV5-1
CASSSYRAAEQYF
TGCGCCAGCAGCTCTTACAGGGCTGCCGAGCAGTACTTC
>TRBD1|few|TRBJ1-3|13|TRBV30
CACDRDSGNTIYF
TGTGCCTGTGACAGGGACTCTGGAAACACCATATATTTT
>.|.|TRBJ2-1|14|TRBV27
CASSLRGSYNEQFF
TGTGCCAGCAGTTTACGGGGATCTTACAATGAGCAGTTCTTC
>.|few|TRBJ1-3|18|TRBV18
CASSPPHLTPSSGNTIYF
TGTGCCAGCTCACCACCCCACCTGACTCCCAGCTCTGGAAACACCATATATTTT
>.|once|TRBJ1-1|13|TRBV6-6
CASSYTLGTEAFF
TGTGCCAGCAGTTACACCCTCGGCACTGAAGCTTTCTTT
>TRBD2|once|TRBJ2-3|17|TRBV9
CASSVAQLAGGADTQYF
TGTGCCAGCAGCGTAGCACAACTAGCGGGAGGGGCAGATACGCAGTATTTT
>TRBD1|.|TRBJ2-3|17|TRBV6-1
CASSEWPTGGGTDTQYF
TGTGCCAGCAGTGAATGGCCTACAGGGGGCGGGACAGATACGCAGTATTTT
>TRBD2|.|TRBJ2-7|14|TRBV10-3
CAIGRGSMSYEQYF
TGTGCCATCGGGCGGGGGAGTATGTCCTACGAGCAGTACTTC
>.|medium-sized|TRBJ1-3|12|TRBV15
CATTGSGNTIYF
TGTGCCACTACAGGTAGTGGAAACACCATATATTTT
>TRBD1|.|TRBJ2-3|15|TRBV7-3
CASSPGQGPTDTQYF
TGTGCCAGCAGCCCCGGACAGGGGCCCACAGATACGCAGTATTTT
>.|.|TRBJ2-5|14|TRBV7-2
CASSLVFQGETQYF
TGTGCCAGCAGCTTAGTGTTCCAGGGGGAGACCCAGTACTTC
>TRBD1|.|TRBJ1-2|13|TRBV12-3/TRBV12-4
CASSLAGTGLPLF
TGTGCCAGCAGTTTAGCGGGGACAGGTCTTCCCCTCTTC
>TRBD1|.|TRBJ1-2|15|TRBV6-5
CASRSPGQGVYGYTF
TGTGCCAGCAGATCCCCCGGACAGGGGGTCTATGGCTACACCTTC
>.|.|TRBJ1-1|14|TRBV4-3
CASSQDRGTTEAFF
TGCGCCAGCAGCCAAGATCGGGGAACCACTGAAGCTTTCTTT
>.|.|TRBJ1-3|14|TRBV19
CASSIGTGGNTIYF
TGTGCCAGTAGTATCGGCACAGGTGGAAACACCATATATTTT
>.|once|TRBJ2-2|15|TRBV6-2/TRBV6-3
CASSYLAGHTGELFF
TGTGCCAGCAGTTATTTGGCAGGGCACACCGGGGAGCTGTTTTTT
>.|.|TRBJ1-2|12|TRBV5-4
CASSVGEVGYTF
TGTGCCAGCAGCGTGGGGGAGGTGGGCTACACCTTC
>TRBD1|.|TRBJ1-2|16|TRBV19
CASSPRQGAAFDGYTF
TGTGCCAGTAGTCCCCGACAGGGGGCGGCTTTCGATGGCTACACCTTC
>TRBD1|.|TRBJ2-7|14|TRBV11-2
CASSSLDREGEQYF
TGTGCCAGCAGCTCCCTCGACAGGGAAGGCGAGCAGTACTTC
>.|few|TRBJ1-1|9|TRBV27
CASSLQAFF
TGTGCCAGCAGTTTACAGGCTTTCTTT
>TRBD1|once|TRBJ1-2|18|TRBV6-2/TRBV6-3
CASSYIGMGTAPNYGYTF
TGTGCCAGCAGTTACATCGGCATGGGGACAGCTCCTAACTATGGCTACACCTTC
>.|.|TRBJ1-3|17|TRBV19
CASSRGIKTASGNTIYF
TGTGCCAGTAGCAGGGGTATCAAAACCGCCTCTGGAAACACCATATATTTT
>TRBD2|.|TRBJ2-7|11|TRBV11-3
CASSMSGELYF
TGTGCCAGCAGCATGAGCGGGGAACTGTACTTC
>TRBD1|.|TRBJ1-3|15|TRBV9
CASSVQGAAGNTIYF
TGTGCCAGCAGCGTCCAGGGGGCTGCCGGAAACACCATATATTTT
>.|.|TRBJ1-1|13|TRBV9
CASSVKAGTEAFF
TGTGCCAGCAGCGTAAAGGCGGGGACTGAAGCTTTCTTT
>TRBD2|.|TRBJ2-1|17|TRBV7-3
CASSPLVVAGGLNEQFF
TGTGCCAGCAGCCCGCTAGTGGTAGCGGGGGGTTTAAATGAGCAGTTCTTC
>.|.|TRBJ1-1|13|TRBV5-1
CASSGQMNTEAFF
TGCGCCAGCAGTGGTCAGATGAACACTGAAGCTTTCTTT
>.|.|TRBJ2-5|16|TRBV3-1/TRBV3-2
CASSQNGGGAGETQYF
TGTGCCAGCAGCCAGAACGGAGGGGGGGCGGGTGAGACCCAGTACTTC
>.|.|TRBJ2-5|15|TRBV4-1
CASSQATGSQETQYF
TGCGCCAGCAGCCAAGCAACGGGGTCCCAAGAGACCCAGTACTTC
>.|.|TRBJ1-4|15|TRBV5-1
CASSLDGTPNEKLFF
TGCGCCAGCAGCTTGGATGGGACACCGAATGAAAAACTGTTTTTT
>.|.|TRBJ2-1|16|TRBV6-2/TRBV6-3
CASSHGRDRYYNEQFF
TGTGCCAGCAGTCACGGGAGGGACAGATACTACAATGAGCAGTTCTTC
>TRBD2|few|TRBJ2-3|15|TRBV10-3
CAIRRTSGGTDTQYF
TGTGCCATCAGGAGGACTAGCGGGGGCACAGATACGCAGTATTTT
>TRBD2|.|TRBJ2-1|15|TRBV10-2
CASKERGQIYNEQFF
TGCGCCAGCAAAGAGCGGGGGCAAATATACAATGAGCAGTTCTTC
>.|once|TRBJ2-3|15|TRBV9
CASSRRDGYTDTQYF
TGTGCCAGCAGCAGGCGGGACGGATACACAGATACGCAGTATTTT
>.|.|TRBJ1-5|17|TRBV4-3
CASSQDVTAYSNQPQHF
TGCGCCAGCAGCCAAGACGTAACTGCTTATAGCAATCAGCCCCAGCATTTT
>.|.|TRBJ1-1|12|TRBV3-1/TRBV3-2
CASSAPGTEAFF
TGTGCCAGCAGCGCACCCGGGACTGAAGCTTTCTTT
>.|.|TRBJ1-2|13|TRBV5-8
CASSPGQTYGYTF
TGTGCCAGCAGCCCCGGACAGACCTATGGCTACACCTTC